A single sample gave rise to the 9 T cell receptor beta chains below, sequenced in a study of cytotoxic CD8 clonotypes in ibrutinib-treated CLL. The table came from immunoSEQ multiplex PCR; TCRdb's copy has only in-frame clones and leaves some out. In the table there are over 250,000 clones, approximately 76% of which are singletons. The sequencing here drew on PBMCs, taken at disease progression, from a patient treated with ibrutinib. All receptors come from a human donor with chronic lymphocytic leukemia.

The rearrangement links TRBV9 to TRBJ1-3; D gene ambiguous. CDR3 length: 14 amino acids. In germline, CDR1 is SGDLS, CDR2 YYNGEE. V gave up 4 bases and J gave up 0 bases, with 8 bases separating them. DNA for the CDR3: TGTGCCAGCAGCCCCCGGAGCTCTGGAAACACCATATATTTT. The encoded protein is CASSPRSSGNTIYF.

This chain joins TRBV5-6 and TRBJ2-4; no clear D gene. This CDR3 region has 17 residues. V lost 4 bases, J lost 1 base, and 18 bases lay in between. Germline V CDR1 and CDR2: SGHDT, YYEEEE. DNA for the CDR3: TGTGCCAGCAGCCCTGGCGTAAGTAAAGAGGCCAAAAACATTCAGTACTTC. Its translation: CASSPGVSKEAKNIQYF.

The V call is TRBV11-2, the J call TRBJ2-7; D tentatively reads TRBD1 or TRBD2 (5 bases each). The CDR3 covers 14 residues. CDR1 SGHAT and CDR2 FQNNGV come from the germline V gene. Trimming shortened V by 1 base and J by 4 bases, and 11 bases separated the two germline ends. CDR3 residues: CASSLAGTLYEQYF. CDR3 coding DNA: TGTGCCAGCAGCTTAGCCGGGACCTTGTACGAGCAGTACTTC. The whole variable domain, filled in from reference TRBV11-2 and TRBJ2-7, reads EAGVAQSPRYKIIEKRQSVAFWCNPISGHATLYWYQQILGQGPKLLIQFQNNGVVDDSQLPKDRFSAERLKGVDSTLKIQPAKLEDSAVYLCASSLAGTLYEQYFGPGTRLTVT.

The rearrangement links TRBV9 to TRBJ2-1; TRBD2 might be the D (7 bases). Per the germline V gene, CDR1 is SGDLS and CDR2 is YYNGEE. V was trimmed by 0 bases and J by 0 bases, leaving 13 bases between them. The CDR3 spans 17 residues. CDR3 DNA sequence: TGTGCCAGCAGCGTAGGACTGCGGGGGCCCTCCTACAATGAGCAGTTCTTC. Protein product: CASSVGLRGPSYNEQFF.

The chain has TRBV2 and TRBJ2-7; the D gene is possibly TRBD1 (5 bases). Per germline, CDR1 SNHLY and CDR2 FYNNEI. Trimming shortened V by 7 bases and J by 3 bases, and 22 bases separated the two germline ends. This CDR3 has 16 amino acids. As DNA, the CDR3 is TGTGCCAGCACCGGACATCCAACAAAGGCTGGCTACGAGCAGTACTTC. The encoded protein is CASTGHPTKAGYEQYF.

There are many counts of this clone. The rearrangement uses TRBV27 and TRBJ1-6, with a weak D call TRBD1 (5 bases). The CDR3 consists of 14 residues. The V gene's germline CDR1 is MNHEY and CDR2 SMNVEV (reference sequence). V was shortened by 5 bases and J by 3 bases, with 8 bases between the two germline ends. The CDR3 DNA sequence: TGTGCCAGCAGTCCAGGGATCTATAATTCACCCCTCCACTTT. It codes for CASSPGIYNSPLHF.

The chain has TRBV5-4 and TRBJ2-5; maybe TRBD2 (5 bases). CDR3 length equals 14 residues. The germline V gene encodes CDR1 SGHNT and CDR2 YYREEE (reference sequence). Trimming stripped 5 bases from V and 2 bases from J, with 13 bases between. The CDR3 here is CASSIRGGQETQYF. The CDR3 DNA reads as TGTGCCAGCAGTATCCGGGGTGGGCAAGAGACCCAGTACTTC.

In its sample, this clone was seen once. V usage is TRBV7-9 and J usage is TRBJ2-5, with a tentative D call TRBD1 (6 bases). The V and J ends lost 1 base and 3 bases respectively, with 9 bases between them. Germline CDR1 is SEHNR and CDR2 is FQNEAQ (reference sequence). CDR3 length: 14 residues. CDR3 bases: TGTGCCAGCAGCTTAGGCTACAGGGAAGAGACCCAGTACTTC. Protein: CASSLGYREETQYF.

This sequence joins TRBV7-8 and TRBJ2-7; TRBD2 agrees at 8 bases. This CDR3 spans 16 amino acids. The germline CDR1 and CDR2 sequences are SGHVS and FQNEAQ. The J segment lost 7 bases and the V segment lost 0 bases, leaving 11 bases of the junction unmatched. Here the CDR3 DNA reads TGTGCCAGCAGCTTAGCGCGGCTAGCGGGTGCGGGGGAGCAGTACTTC. This encodes CASSLARLAGAGEQYF.